The 32 T cell receptor beta chains reported below all come from one sample, sequenced in a study of blood T cell repertoires in COVID-19. Using immunoSEQ multiplex PCR, the repertoire was profiled, and TCRdb retains in-frame clones only, with some absent. Here the sample spans around 230,000 clones, 83% being singletons. Specimen: peripheral blood. These receptors were obtained from a middle-aged woman with active or convalescent COVID-19.

The chain uses TRBV24-1 and TRBJ1-3, with D unclear. V was cut by 5 bases and J by 4 bases, with 11 bases left in between. The CDR3 contains 14 residues. Looked up from germline, CDR1 is KGHDR and CDR2 is SFDVKD. CDR3 nucleotides: TGTGCCACCAGTGCAACTAATCGGGGAAACACCATATATTTT. Protein product: CATSATNRGNTIYF.

The CDR3 loop is CASSPWWDRVAYEQYF. The CDR3 nucleotides read TGTGCCAGCAGCCCTTGGTGGGACAGGGTCGCCTACGAGCAGTACTTC. The chain recombines TRBV7-9 with TRBJ2-7; the match to TRBD1 covers 9 bases. V gave up 5 bases and J gave up 2 bases; unmatched junction bases: 10. This CDR3 has 16 amino acids. Germline loops: CDR1 SEHNR, CDR2 FQNEAQ (reference sequence).

The chain carries TRBV5-1 and TRBJ2-2, with 12 nucleotides matching TRBD2. CDR3 length: 17 amino acids. Germline CDR1 SGHRS, CDR2 YFSETQ. V shed 0 bases and J 5 bases; nucleotides not matched to a gene: 5. CDR3 sequence reads: CASSLGTSGARTGELFF. The DNA for the CDR3 is TGCGCCAGCAGCTTGGGGACTAGCGGGGCCAGGACCGGGGAGCTGTTTTTT.

There are a few counts of this clone. The chain employs TRBV19 and TRBJ1-6; 9 bases are a match to TRBD1. Germline-derived CDR1 and CDR2 are LNHDA and SQIVND (reference sequence). The CDR3 extends over 15 amino acids. The V and J ends lost 7 bases and 7 bases, in that order; junction bases with no gene match: 8. CDR3 DNA: TGTGCCAGTAAATCACAGGGGGCGGTCAATTCACCCCTCCACTTT. Translated, it gives CASKSQGAVNSPLHF.

In its sample, this clone was seen once. For the CDR3, the DNA is TGTGCCAGCAGTTTGTTAGCGGGGGTCCTATTCGCCTACGAGCAGTACTTC. Its translation is CASSLLAGVLFAYEQYF. V and J are TRBV27 and TRBJ2-7, with 9 bases aligning to TRBD2. Germline CDR1 reads MNHEY; CDR2 reads SMNVEV (reference sequence). The J segment lost 2 bases and the V segment lost 3 bases, leaving 11 bases of the junction unmatched. The CDR3 has 17 residues.

This chain uses TRBV6-5 with TRBJ2-5; TRBD1 might be the D (5 bases). Trimming left V 4 bases short and J 0 bases short, with 9 bases between. The length of the CDR3 is 14 residues. The germline V gene encodes CDR1 MNHEY and CDR2 SVGAGI. Written as DNA, the CDR3 is TGTGCCAGCAGTTTGGACACCAACCAAGAGACCCAGTACTTC. Amino acids: CASSLDTNQETQYF.

The chain is built from TRBV7-9 and TRBJ2-3; TRBD2 agrees at 9 bases. The CDR3 extends over 16 amino acids. Germline V gives CDR1 SEHNR, CDR2 FQNEAQ (reference sequence). Germline trimming cut 2 bases from V and 4 bases from J; bases unmatched to any gene: 7. The CDR3 DNA sequence: TGTGCCAGCAGCTTAATCCAGCGGGGGGCAGCAGATACGCAGTATTTT. Its protein is CASSLIQRGAADTQYF.

This chain links TRBV9 with TRBJ1-1, with D uncertain. The CDR3 is 14 amino acids. CDR1 is SGDLS and CDR2 is YYNGEE in the germline V gene. The ends were cut back, 3 bases at V and 7 bases at J, with 16 bases in the middle. DNA of the CDR3: TGTGCCAGCAGCGCCGGCGCCGACTTGGGTGAAGCTTTCTTT. Residues: CASSAGADLGEAFF.

The chain couples TRBV9 to TRBJ1-1; 10 bases fit TRBD1. The CDR3 covers 15 residues. Germline lookup yields CDR1 SGDLS and CDR2 YYNGEE. With 3 bases clipped from V and 3 bases from J, the junction kept 5 bases outside the gene matches. CDR3 sequence: CASSAPGTGDTEAFF. In nucleotides, the CDR3 is TGTGCCAGCAGCGCCCCCGGGACAGGGGACACTGAAGCTTTCTTT.

The chain has TRBV15 and TRBJ2-7; 7 positions agree with TRBD1. Germline CDR1 reads LNHNV; CDR2 reads YYDKDF (reference sequence). V shed 5 bases and J 3 bases; nucleotides not matched to a gene: 10. The CDR3 is 15 residues long. CDR3 in amino acids: CATSSRQGSLYEQYF. The CDR3 DNA sequence: TGTGCCACCAGCTCACGACAGGGCTCCCTCTACGAGCAGTACTTC.

This clone occurred a few times. V and J are TRBV5-4 and TRBJ1-2, with D possibly TRBD1 on 5 matching bases. Germline V gene data show CDR1 as SGHNT and CDR2 as YYREEE (reference sequence). The CDR3 extends over 13 amino acids. The V end lost 0 bases, the J end lost 2 bases, and 5 bases lay between the germline ends. CDR3 in amino acids: CASSLEGNYGYTF. In DNA, the CDR3 is TGTGCCAGCAGCTTGGAGGGGAACTATGGCTACACCTTC. Variable domain in full (rest from reference TRBV5-4 and TRBJ1-2): ETGVTQSPTHLIKTRGQQVTLRCSSQSGHNTVSWYQQALGQGPQFIFQYYREEENGRGNFPPRFSGLQFPNYSSELNVNALELDDSALYLCASSLEGNYGYTFGSGTRLTVV.

J is TRBJ1-2 and V is TRBV3-1 (or the pseudogene TRBV3-2), with D possibly being TRBD1 (6 bases). Germline V gene lookup returns CDR1 LGHDT and CDR2 YNNKEL (reference sequence). V was clipped by 1 base and J by 5 bases, with 8 bases between them. The CDR3 sequence is 13 residues long. CDR3 protein: CASSQGDTYGYTF. The CDR3 DNA follows: TGTGCCAGCAGCCAAGGGGACACTTATGGCTACACCTTC.

This clone was seen a single time. The V call is TRBV6-2 or TRBV6-3, the J call TRBJ1-3; D is ambiguous. The germline gives CDR1 MNHEY, CDR2 SVGEGT. The CDR3 is 12 residues long. V was pared by 0 bases and J by 8 bases, with 5 bases between. As DNA, the CDR3 is TGTGCCAGCAGTTACTCCGGAGACACCATATATTTT. This translates into CASSYSGDTIYF.

The chain links TRBV4-1 to TRBJ2-1, with 12 positions matching TRBD2. The CDR3 consists of 18 residues. J lost 6 bases, V lost 2 bases, and 11 bases had no gene match. From germline, CDR1 is MGHRA and CDR2 YSYEKL. DNA of the CDR3: TGCGCCAGCAGCCAAAACGACAGAGGACTAGCGGGATTCAATGAGCAGTTCTTC. It translates to CASSQNDRGLAGFNEQFF.

This chain uses TRBV6-5 with TRBJ2-4, with TRBD1 matching over 8 bases. Germline V lookup: CDR1 MNHEY, CDR2 SVGAGI. The CDR3 is 13 amino acids. Unmatched junction bases numbered 8, after V lost 8 bases and J lost 8 bases. In DNA form, the CDR3 reads TGTGCCAGCGGCAGGGGGCATCGGGACATTCAGTACTTC. This translates into CASGRGHRDIQYF.

This clone was seen only once. The gene calls are TRBV7-9 and TRBJ1-2, with 8 bases fitting TRBD1. The CDR3 contains 13 residues. Losses at the gene ends were 2 bases for V and 10 bases for J; bases not matched to a gene: 6. Germline lookup yields CDR1 SEHNR and CDR2 FQNEAQ (reference sequence). The CDR3 DNA follows: TGTGCCAGCAGCTTATCGCAGGGGGCCATCTACACCTTC. This encodes CASSLSQGAIYTF.

This clone was detected a few times. The rearrangement links TRBV24-1 to TRBJ1-2; D might be TRBD1 (5 bases). The CDR3 runs to 14 residues. The V end was cut by 7 bases, the J end by 7 bases, with 18 bases between. Germline-derived CDR1 and CDR2 are KGHDR and SFDVKD. Written as DNA, the CDR3 is TGTGCCACCAGGGAGACGGACGGGGGAAGTGGCTACACCTTC. It translates to CATRETDGGSGYTF.

The chain combines TRBV5-1 with TRBJ2-1; maybe TRBD1 (6 bases). The CDR3 contains 13 residues. Trimming removed 2 bases at V and 5 bases at J, with 8 bases between. Germline lookup yields CDR1 SGHRS and CDR2 YFSETQ. CDR3 bases: TGCGCCAGCAGCTTTACAGGGAACAATGAGCAGTTCTTC. This gives the protein CASSFTGNNEQFF.

J is TRBJ2-4 and V is TRBV6-5; D not resolved. Trimming took 7 bases from V and 3 from J, leaving 13 bases between them. Germline V gene lookup returns CDR1 MNHEY and CDR2 SVGAGI. The CDR3 covers 14 residues. The CDR3 region is CASTNEYSKNIQYF. CDR3 DNA sequence: TGTGCCAGCACCAACGAGTACAGCAAAAACATTCAGTACTTC.

This chain links TRBV28 with TRBJ1-1, with a possible D match to TRBD1 (5 bases). The CDR3 is 16 residues long. The V end lost 2 bases, the J end lost 4 bases, and 17 bases lay between the germline ends. Per the germline V gene, CDR1 is MDHEN and CDR2 is SYDVKM. The CDR3 sequence: CASSLHPGDRTTEAFF. CDR3 in DNA: TGTGCCAGCAGTTTACACCCGGGGGACCGGACCACTGAAGCTTTCTTT.

The chain has TRBV7-3 and TRBJ2-7; D is perhaps TRBD2 (6 bases). There are 15 residues in the CDR3. CDR1 SGHTA and CDR2 FQGTGA come from the germline V gene. The V gene lost 5 bases and the J gene lost 0 bases, with 14 bases spanning the gap. This chain's CDR3 is CASSHRGGSSYEQYF. The CDR3 DNA is TGTGCCAGCAGCCATCGGGGAGGCAGCTCCTACGAGCAGTACTTC.

The J gene is TRBJ1-2, the V gene TRBV7-2, with D maybe TRBD1 (5 bases). With 3 bases removed from V and 7 bases from J, the gap between germline ends came to 9 bases. CDR3 size: 12 residues. Germline CDR1 is SGHTA and CDR2 is FQGNSA. The CDR3 sequence: CASSLTVGGYTF. DNA of the CDR3: TGTGCCAGCAGCTTGACAGTTGGTGGCTACACCTTC.

The genes are TRBV30 and TRBJ2-3, with D possibly TRBD1 on 5 matching bases. This CDR3 has 15 amino acids. Germline CDR1 GTSNPN, CDR2 SVGIG (reference sequence). V was cut by 7 bases and J by 1 base, with 18 bases left in between. The chain's CDR3 is CASLSLGAGTDTQYF. DNA for the CDR3: TGTGCCTCACTGTCCCTAGGGGCTGGCACAGATACGCAGTATTTT.

This clone was recorded once. This sequence joins TRBV30 and TRBJ1-4; unclear D gene. The CDR3 extends over 11 amino acids. Germline values: CDR1 GTSNPN, CDR2 SVGIG (reference sequence). Trimming shortened V by 4 bases and J by 6 bases, and 6 bases separated the two germline ends. The CDR3 sequence is CAWNLDEKLFF. The CDR3 nucleotides read TGTGCCTGGAACTTGGATGAAAAACTGTTTTTT.

The table lists this clone with a few counts. The chain employs TRBV10-3 and TRBJ1-4; no reliable D call. Germline CDR1 and CDR2: ENHRY and SYGVKD. There are 14 residues in the CDR3. Between the trimmed V and J ends, which lost 6 bases and 8 bases, there was a span of 16 bases. The chain's CDR3 is CAISDRVTSEKLFF. Written as DNA, the CDR3 is TGTGCCATCAGCGACCGAGTGACAAGCGAAAAACTGTTTTTT.

V gene TRBV27 combines with J gene TRBJ2-7; 9 bases are shared with TRBD2. CDR1 and CDR2 (germline): MNHEY, SMNVEV (reference sequence). The CDR3 totals 13 residues. The V segment lost 7 bases and the J segment 3 bases; nucleotides outside the gene matches: 4. The CDR3 region is CASTPTSGYEQYF. In DNA, the CDR3 is TGTGCCAGCACCCCGACTAGCGGCTACGAGCAGTACTTC.

The rearrangement links TRBV11-2 to TRBJ1-5, with 9 bases fitting TRBD1. Trimming removed 5 bases from V and 2 bases from J; junction bases left unmatched: 4. Germline V gives CDR1 SGHAT, CDR2 FQNNGV. The CDR3 is made up of 15 amino acids. The CDR3 bases are TGTGCCAGCAGCCCAAGGACAGGGGGCAATCAGCCCCAGCATTTT. This translates into CASSPRTGGNQPQHF.

The rearrangement joins TRBV9 to TRBJ2-2, with 7 positions matching TRBD2. Unmatched junction bases numbered 8, after V lost 5 bases and J lost 7 bases. Germline CDR1 and CDR2: SGDLS and YYNGEE. The CDR3 length is 14 residues. CDR3 in amino acids: CASRGSGYGGELFF. In nucleotides, the CDR3 is TGTGCCAGCAGGGGTAGCGGGTACGGCGGGGAGCTGTTTTTT.

V usage is TRBV4-3 and J usage is TRBJ2-1; 7 bases fit TRBD2. The CDR3 loop spans 16 amino acids. Germline V gives CDR1 LGHNA, CDR2 YSLEER. Trimming at V came to 1 base and at J to 4 bases, leaving 7 bases not matched to a gene. The DNA for the CDR3 is TGCGCCAGCAGCCAAGCGGGGGGTTATAGGTACAATGAGCAGTTCTTC. Translated: CASSQAGGYRYNEQFF.

The CDR3 reads CASSQTGTAYNEQFF. The CDR3 coding sequence is TGTGCCAGCAGCCAAACCGGGACAGCTTACAATGAGCAGTTCTTC. The V and J genes are TRBV7-8 and TRBJ2-1; 7 bases are shared with TRBD1. Trimming removed 5 bases from V and 4 bases from J; junction bases left unmatched: 8. This CDR3 has 15 residues. Germline CDR1 reads SGHVS; CDR2 reads FQNEAQ.

The chain couples TRBV11-3 to TRBJ1-1; 8 bases line up with TRBD1. Germline-derived CDR1 and CDR2 are SGHNT and YENEEA. V shed 4 bases, J shed 1 base, and the junction held 8 bases outside the gene matches. The CDR3 covers 16 residues. The CDR3 sequence is CASSSPRGRPNTEAFF. The DNA of the CDR3 is TGTGCCAGCAGCTCGCCCAGGGGGCGCCCGAACACTGAAGCTTTCTTT. Complete variable domain (other parts from reference TRBV11-3 and TRBJ1-1): EAGVVQSPRYKIIEKKQPVAFWCNPISGHNTLYWYLQNLGQGPELLIRYENEEAVDDSQLPKDRFSAERLKGVDSTLKIQPAELGDSAVYLCASSSPRGRPNTEAFFGQGTRLTVV.

This clone was seen only a few times. V usage is TRBV5-6 and J usage is TRBJ1-1; perhaps TRBD1 as D (5 bases). V lost 1 base, J lost 0 bases, and 13 bases lay in between. Per the germline V gene, CDR1 is SGHDT and CDR2 is YYEEEE. The CDR3 contains 16 residues. The CDR3 reads CASSLTGGVMNTEAFF. In DNA form, the CDR3 reads TGTGCCAGCAGCTTGACGGGGGGTGTAATGAACACTGAAGCTTTCTTT.